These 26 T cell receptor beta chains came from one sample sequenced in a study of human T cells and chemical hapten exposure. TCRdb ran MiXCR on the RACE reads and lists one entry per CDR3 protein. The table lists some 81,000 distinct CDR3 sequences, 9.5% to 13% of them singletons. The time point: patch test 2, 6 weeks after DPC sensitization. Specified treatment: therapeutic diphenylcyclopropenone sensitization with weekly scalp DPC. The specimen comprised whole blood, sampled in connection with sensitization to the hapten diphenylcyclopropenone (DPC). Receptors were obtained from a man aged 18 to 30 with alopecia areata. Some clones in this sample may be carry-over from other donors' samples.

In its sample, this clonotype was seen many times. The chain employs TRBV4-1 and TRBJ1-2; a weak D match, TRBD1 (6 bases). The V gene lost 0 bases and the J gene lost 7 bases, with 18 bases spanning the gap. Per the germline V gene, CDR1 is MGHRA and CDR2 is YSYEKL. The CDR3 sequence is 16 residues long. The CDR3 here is CASSQDVNRDGVGYTF. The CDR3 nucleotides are TGCGCCAGCAGCCAAGATGTAAACAGGGATGGAGTTGGCTACACCTTC.

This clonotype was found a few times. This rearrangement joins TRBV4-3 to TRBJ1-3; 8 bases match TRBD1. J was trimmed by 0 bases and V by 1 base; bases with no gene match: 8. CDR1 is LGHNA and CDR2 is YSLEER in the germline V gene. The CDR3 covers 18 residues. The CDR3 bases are TGCGCCAGCAGCCAAGGGGGCAGGGGGCCCAGCTCTGGAAACACCATATATTTT. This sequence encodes CASSQGGRGPSSGNTIYF.

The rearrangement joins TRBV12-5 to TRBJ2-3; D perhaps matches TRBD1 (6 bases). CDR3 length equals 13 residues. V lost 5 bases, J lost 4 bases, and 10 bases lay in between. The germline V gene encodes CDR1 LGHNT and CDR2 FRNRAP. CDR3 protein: CASGLQGPDTQYF. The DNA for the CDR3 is TGTGCTAGTGGTCTACAGGGACCAGATACGCAGTATTTT. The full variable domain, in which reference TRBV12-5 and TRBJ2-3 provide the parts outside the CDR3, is DARVTQTPRHKVTEMGQEVTMRCQPILGHNTVFWYRQTMMQGLELLAYFRNRAPLDDSGMPKDRFSAEMPDATLATLKIQPSEPRDSAVYFCASGLQGPDTQYFGPGTRLTVL.

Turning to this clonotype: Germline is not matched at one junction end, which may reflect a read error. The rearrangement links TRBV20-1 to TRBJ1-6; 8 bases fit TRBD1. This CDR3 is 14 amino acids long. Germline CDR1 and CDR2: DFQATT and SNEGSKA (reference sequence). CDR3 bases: TGCAGTGCACCAGGACAGGGAAATGGTTCACCCCACCACTTT. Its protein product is CSAPGQGNGSPHHF.

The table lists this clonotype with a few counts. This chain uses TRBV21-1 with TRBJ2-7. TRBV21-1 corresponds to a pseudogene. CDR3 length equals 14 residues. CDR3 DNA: TGTGCCAGCAGCTCACGGACCCTTAACTACGAGCAGTACTTC. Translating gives CASSSRTLNYEQYF.

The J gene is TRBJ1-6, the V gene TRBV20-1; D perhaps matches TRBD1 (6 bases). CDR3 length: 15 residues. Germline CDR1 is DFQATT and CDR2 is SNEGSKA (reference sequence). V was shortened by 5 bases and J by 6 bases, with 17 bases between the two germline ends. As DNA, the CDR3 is TGCAGTGCTCCCCAACGGGGGGGCATTAATTCACCCCTCCACTTT. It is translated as CSAPQRGGINSPLHF.

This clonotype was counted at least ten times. The CDR3 loop is CASSYSMGRGLDNEQFF. The CDR3 DNA reads as TGTGCCAGCAGTTACTCGATGGGAAGGGGCCTGGACAATGAGCAGTTCTTC. The chain combines TRBV6-2 or TRBV6-3 with TRBJ2-1; a possible D gene is TRBD1 (5 bases). Trimming stripped 0 bases from V and 5 bases from J, with 17 bases between. The V gene's germline CDR1 is MNHEY and CDR2 SVGEGT. The CDR3 loop spans 17 amino acids.

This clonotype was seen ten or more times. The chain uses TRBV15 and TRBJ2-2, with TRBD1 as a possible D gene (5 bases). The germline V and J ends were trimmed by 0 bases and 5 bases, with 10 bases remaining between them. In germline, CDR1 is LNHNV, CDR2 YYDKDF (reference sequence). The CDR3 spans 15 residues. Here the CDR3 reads CATSRDRVPTGELFF. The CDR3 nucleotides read TGTGCCACCAGCAGAGACAGGGTGCCAACCGGGGAGCTGTTTTTT.

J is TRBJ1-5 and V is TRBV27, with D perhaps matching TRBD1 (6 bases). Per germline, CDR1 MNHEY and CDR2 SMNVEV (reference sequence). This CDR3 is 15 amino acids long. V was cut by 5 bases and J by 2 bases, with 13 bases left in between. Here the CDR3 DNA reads TGTGCCAGCAGTCTGGGGGCGGCGGGCAATCAGCCCCAGCATTTT. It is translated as CASSLGAAGNQPQHF.

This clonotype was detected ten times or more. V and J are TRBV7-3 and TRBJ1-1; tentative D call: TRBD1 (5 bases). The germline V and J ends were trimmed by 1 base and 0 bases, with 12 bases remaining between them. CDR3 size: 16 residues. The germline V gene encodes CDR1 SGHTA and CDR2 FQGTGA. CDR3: CASSLMAAGLNTEAFF. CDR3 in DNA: TGTGCCAGCAGCTTAATGGCGGCGGGACTGAACACTGAAGCTTTCTTT.

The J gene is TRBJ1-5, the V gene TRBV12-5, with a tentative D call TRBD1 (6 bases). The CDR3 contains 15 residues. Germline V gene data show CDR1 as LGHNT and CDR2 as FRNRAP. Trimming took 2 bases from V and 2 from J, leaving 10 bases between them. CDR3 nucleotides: TGTGCTAGTGGTTTGCCAGGGGACGGCAATCAGCCCCAGCATTTT. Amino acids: CASGLPGDGNQPQHF.

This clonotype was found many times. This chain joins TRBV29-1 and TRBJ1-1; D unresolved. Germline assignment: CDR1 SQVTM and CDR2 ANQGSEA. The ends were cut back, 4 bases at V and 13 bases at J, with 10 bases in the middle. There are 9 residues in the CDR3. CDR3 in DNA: TGCAGCGTTGGGGCTGACGTTTTCTTT. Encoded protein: CSVGADVFF.

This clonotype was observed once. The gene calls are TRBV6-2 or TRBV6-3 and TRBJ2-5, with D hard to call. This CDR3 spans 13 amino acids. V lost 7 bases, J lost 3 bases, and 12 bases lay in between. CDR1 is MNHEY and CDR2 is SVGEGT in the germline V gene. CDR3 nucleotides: TGTGCCAGCACCCTAAGGGTAGAAGAGACCCAGTACTTC. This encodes CASTLRVEETQYF.

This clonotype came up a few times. The CDR3 here is CASSEAGMNTEAFF. CDR3 nucleotides: TGTGCCAGCAGCGAAGCAGGGATGAACACTGAAGCTTTCTTT. This chain joins TRBV7-8 and TRBJ1-1; D is possibly TRBD1 (5 bases). The V gene's germline CDR1 is SGHVS and CDR2 FQNEAQ. CDR3 length equals 14 residues. With 5 bases removed from V and 0 bases from J, the gap between germline ends came to 10 bases.

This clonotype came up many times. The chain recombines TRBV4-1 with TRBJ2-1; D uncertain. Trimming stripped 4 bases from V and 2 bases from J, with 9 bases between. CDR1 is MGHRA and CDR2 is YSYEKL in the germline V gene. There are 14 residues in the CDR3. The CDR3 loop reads CASSPSITYNEQFF. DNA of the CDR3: TGCGCCAGCAGCCCAAGTATTACCTACAATGAGCAGTTCTTC.

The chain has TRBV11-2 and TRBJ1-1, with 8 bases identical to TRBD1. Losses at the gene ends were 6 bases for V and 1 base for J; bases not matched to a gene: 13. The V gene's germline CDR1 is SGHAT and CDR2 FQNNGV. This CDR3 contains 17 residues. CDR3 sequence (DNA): TGTGCCAGCAGAACAATTACCAGGGGGCAGAGGAACACTGAAGCTTTCTTT. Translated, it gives CASRTITRGQRNTEAFF.

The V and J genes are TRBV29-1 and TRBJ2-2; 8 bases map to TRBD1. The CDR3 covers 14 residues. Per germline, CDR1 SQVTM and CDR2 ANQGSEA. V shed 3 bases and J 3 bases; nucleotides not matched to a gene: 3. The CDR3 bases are TGCAGCGTTGAGGGGGACAGGCACACCGGGGAGCTGTTTTTT. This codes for CSVEGDRHTGELFF.

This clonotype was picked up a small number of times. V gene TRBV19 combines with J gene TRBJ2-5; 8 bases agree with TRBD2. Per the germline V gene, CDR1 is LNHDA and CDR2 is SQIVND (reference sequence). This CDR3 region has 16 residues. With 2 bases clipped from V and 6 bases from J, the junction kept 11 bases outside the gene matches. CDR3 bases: TGTGCCAGTAGTATAAACCCAGCGGGGGCCCAGAAGACCCAGTACTTC. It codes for CASSINPAGAQKTQYF.

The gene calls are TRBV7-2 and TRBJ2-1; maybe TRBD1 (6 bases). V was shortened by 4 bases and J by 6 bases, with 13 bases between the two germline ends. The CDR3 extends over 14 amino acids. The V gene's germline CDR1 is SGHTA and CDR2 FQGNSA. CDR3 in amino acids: CASSWDPGANEQFF. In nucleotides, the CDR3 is TGTGCCAGCAGCTGGGACCCAGGGGCCAATGAGCAGTTCTTC.

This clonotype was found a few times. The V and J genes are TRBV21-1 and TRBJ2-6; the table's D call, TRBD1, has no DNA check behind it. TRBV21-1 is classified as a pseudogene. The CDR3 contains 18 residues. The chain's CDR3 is CAIVSGRQTFSGANVLTF. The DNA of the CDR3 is TGTGCCATCGTATCCGGGAGACAGACCTTCTCTGGGGCCAACGTCCTGACTTTC.

The CDR3 coding sequence is TGCAGTGCTAGTCCCGGGACAGGGAGCTCCTATAATTCACCCCTCCACTTT. Its protein is CSASPGTGSSYNSPLHF. The V and J genes are TRBV20-1 and TRBJ1-6; 9 bases agree with TRBD1. After removal of 3 bases from V and 0 bases from J, the junction contained 6 bases not matched to a gene. The CDR3 is 17 residues long. Germline assignment: CDR1 DFQATT and CDR2 SNEGSKA (reference sequence).

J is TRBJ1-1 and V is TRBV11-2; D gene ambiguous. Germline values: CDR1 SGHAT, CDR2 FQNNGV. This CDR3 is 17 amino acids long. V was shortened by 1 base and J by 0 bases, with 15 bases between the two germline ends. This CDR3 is CASSLVPQPFLNTEAFF. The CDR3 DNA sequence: TGTGCCAGCAGCTTAGTACCCCAGCCCTTCCTGAACACTGAAGCTTTCTTT.

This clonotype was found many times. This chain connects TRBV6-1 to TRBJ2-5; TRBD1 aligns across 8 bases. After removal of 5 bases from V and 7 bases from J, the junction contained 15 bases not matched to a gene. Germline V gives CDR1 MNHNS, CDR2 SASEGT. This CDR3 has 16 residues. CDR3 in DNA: TGTGCCAGCAGTCAGGTGGAGGGACAGGCTCTTGTGACCCAGTACTTC. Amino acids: CASSQVEGQALVTQYF.

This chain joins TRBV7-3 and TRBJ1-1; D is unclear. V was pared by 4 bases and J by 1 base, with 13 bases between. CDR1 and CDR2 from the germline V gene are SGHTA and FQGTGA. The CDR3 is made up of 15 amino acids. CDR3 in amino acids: CASSWLRRENTEAFF. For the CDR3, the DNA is TGTGCCAGCAGCTGGCTCAGACGAGAGAACACTGAAGCTTTCTTT.

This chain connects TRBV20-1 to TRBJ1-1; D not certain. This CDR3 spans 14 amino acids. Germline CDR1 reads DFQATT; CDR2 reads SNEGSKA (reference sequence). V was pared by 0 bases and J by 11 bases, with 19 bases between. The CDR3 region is CSARDRVVRVQAFF. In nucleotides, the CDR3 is TGCAGTGCTAGAGATCGGGTCGTAAGGGTCCAGGCTTTCTTT.

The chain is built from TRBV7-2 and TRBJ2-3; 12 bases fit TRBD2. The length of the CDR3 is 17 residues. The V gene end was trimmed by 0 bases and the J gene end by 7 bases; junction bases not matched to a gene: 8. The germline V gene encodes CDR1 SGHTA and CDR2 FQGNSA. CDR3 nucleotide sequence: TGTGCCAGCAGCTTAGCGTATCTAGCGGGGGGGCCGTATACGCAGTATTTT. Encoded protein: CASSLAYLAGGPYTQYF.